These T cell receptor beta chains were read from a single sample in a study of blood T cell repertoires in COVID-19. Profiled with immunoSEQ multiplex PCR; TCRdb holds only in-frame clones, not every one. The data contain around 390,000 clones, around nine tenths of them singletons. The specimen sequenced was PBMCs or T cells enriched from blood (not recorded which). The receptors here all came from a woman in her fifties or sixties who had recovered from COVID-19. Both conserved end residues are part of each CDR3. A D gene is named only where the DNA matches it firmly. Clone size appears in some rows only: once, few, many, or a class for an expanded clone.

TRBJ1-4	TRBV2	.	.	TGTGCCAGCAGTGAACCGGGTTCCGCAACTAATGAAAAACTGTTTTTT	CASSEPGSATNEKLFF
TRBJ1-2	TRBV6-2/TRBV6-3	TRBD1	few	TGTGCCAGCAGCTTGACAGGGGACTTCTATGGCTACACCTTC	CASSLTGDFYGYTF
TRBJ1-1	TRBV28	.	.	TGTGCCAGCAGTCAAAGACAGGAATTGAACACTGAAGCTTTCTTT	CASSQRQELNTEAFF
TRBJ2-6	TRBV19	.	.	TGTGCCAGTAGTAGCCGGTCCATCGCCCCTGGGGCCAACGTCCTGACTTTC	CASSSRSIAPGANVLTF
TRBJ1-1	TRBV10-2	.	.	TGCGCCAGCACAGAGTGGGACCCTCGGGAGGAAGCTTTCTTT	CASTEWDPREEAFF
TRBJ1-5	TRBV7-7	.	.	TGTGCTAGCAGCTTAAATCCCTCCTATCCTATATGCAATCAGCCCCAGCATTTT	CASSLNPSYPICNQPQHF
TRBJ1-5	TRBV7-8	.	.	TGTGCCAGCAGCTTTACAGGAAATAGCAATCAGCCCCAGCATTTT	CASSFTGNSNQPQHF
TRBJ1-6	TRBV30	.	.	TGTGCCTCCGACCCGACAGGCGGCTCACCCCTCCACTTT	CASDPTGGSPLHF
TRBJ2-7	TRBV19	TRBD1	once	TGTGCCAGTAGTAGGTTCGGGACAGGGGGCTACGAGCAGTACTTC	CASSRFGTGGYEQYF
TRBJ1-3	TRBV9	TRBD1	.	TGTGCCAGCAGCGGACGTGGACCCGAACAGGGGCTCCGGGTTGGAAACACCATATATTTT	CASSGRGPEQGLRVGNTIYF